Below, 24 T cell receptor beta chains from the same sample are listed, as sequenced in a study of shared clonotypes between healthy human individuals. Sequencing used immunoSEQ multiplex PCR; TCRdb keeps in-frame clones, though not all of them. Of under 850,000 clones listed, just under 75% are singletons. The sequencing input was memory CD4+ T cells sorted from blood. Subset denoted: CD45RA-negative fraction. These receptors were collected from a woman in her 30s in good health.

The chain recombines TRBV7-2 with TRBJ1-1; 9 bases match TRBD1. Trimming cost V 5 bases and J 7 bases; bases outside gene matches: 8. The germline gives CDR1 SGHTA, CDR2 FQGNSA. The CDR3 is 14 amino acids. The CDR3 spells CASSVGTGYGEAFF. The CDR3 DNA sequence: TGTGCCAGCAGCGTAGGGACAGGGTACGGTGAAGCTTTCTTT.

The chain is built from TRBV7-6 and TRBJ1-5; D ambiguous. This CDR3 spans 13 amino acids. V lost 2 bases to trimming and J lost 7 bases, with 9 bases between them. The germline CDR1 and CDR2 sequences are SGHVS and FNYEAQ. The CDR3 nucleotides read TGTGCCAGCAGCTTACTTGGCGGACAGCCCCAGCATTTT. The encoded protein is CASSLLGGQPQHF.

A few counts support this clone. The chain recombines TRBV10-1 with TRBJ1-5; D is unclear. V gave up 1 base and J gave up 2 bases, with 9 bases separating them. Germline V gives CDR1 WNHNN, CDR2 SYGVQD (reference sequence). The CDR3 contains 15 residues. The CDR3 nucleotides read TGCGCCAGCAGTGAGTGGGGTGGGGGCAATCAGCCCCAGCATTTT. Its translation: CASSEWGGGNQPQHF.

Remarks on this clone: This same CDR3 is encoded by further DNA sequences in the sample. J is TRBJ2-7 and V is TRBV28, with 7 bases aligning to TRBD2. This CDR3 has 12 amino acids. Looked up from germline, CDR1 is MDHEN and CDR2 is SYDVKM. The V gene end was trimmed by 8 bases and the J gene end by 2 bases; junction bases not matched to a gene: 3. The CDR3 DNA reads TGTGCCAGCGGGAGGGGCCCCTACGAGCAGTACTTC. Its translation: CASGRGPYEQYF.

This chain connects TRBV11-1 to TRBJ2-5; D ambiguous. This CDR3 is 14 amino acids long. Germline V CDR1 and CDR2: SGHAT, FQDESV (reference sequence). The V and J ends lost 1 base and 2 bases respectively, with 8 bases between them. CDR3 sequence reads: CASSLDGRQETQYF. CDR3 bases: TGTGCCAGCAGCTTAGATGGGCGACAAGAGACCCAGTACTTC.

This clone was counted a few times. The rearrangement uses TRBV7-9 and TRBJ2-7, with TRBD1 matching over 8 bases. The ends lost 4 bases at V and 1 base at J; junction bases unmatched: 9. The V gene's germline CDR1 is SEHNR and CDR2 FQNEAQ (reference sequence). CDR3 size: 16 residues. DNA of the CDR3: TGTGCCAGCAGCTCGACCCGGACAGGGATATCCTACGAGCAGTACTTC. This encodes CASSSTRTGISYEQYF.

In its sample, this clone was seen once. The rearrangement joins TRBV2 to TRBJ2-2; 12 nucleotides match TRBD2. In germline, CDR1 is SNHLY, CDR2 FYNNEI. The CDR3 extends over 18 amino acids. Unmatched junction bases numbered 6, after V lost 4 bases and J lost 0 bases. The CDR3 DNA reads as TGTGCCAGCAGTGTTTTGGGACTAGCGGGCACGAACACCGGGGAGCTGTTTTTT. This gives the protein CASSVLGLAGTNTGELFF.

A few counts support this clone. The V call is TRBV5-1, the J call TRBJ2-2; 10 bases are a match to TRBD1. CDR1 SGHRS and CDR2 YFSETQ come from the germline V gene. The length of the CDR3 is 15 residues. J gave up 6 bases and V 4 bases, and 6 bases lay outside the gene matches. The DNA of the CDR3 is TGCGCCAGCAGCATAGCCGGGACAGGGGCCGGGGAGCTGTTTTTT. Amino acids: CASSIAGTGAGELFF.

CDR3 protein: CASSLGSPAYNEQFF. The CDR3 nucleotides are TGTGCCAGCAGTTTAGGGTCCCCAGCCTACAATGAGCAGTTCTTC. The chain couples TRBV27 to TRBJ2-1; D not certain. Per germline, CDR1 MNHEY and CDR2 SMNVEV (reference sequence). The CDR3 length is 15 residues. V was clipped by 2 bases and J by 2 bases, with 10 bases between them.

V gene TRBV10-3 combines with J gene TRBJ1-5, with 7 nucleotides matching TRBD1. Losses at the gene ends were 0 bases for V and 4 bases for J; bases not matched to a gene: 6. Germline values: CDR1 ENHRY, CDR2 SYGVKD. The length of the CDR3 is 16 residues. The CDR3 region is CAISESKGGKNQPQHF. CDR3 DNA sequence: TGTGCCATCAGTGAGTCTAAAGGGGGCAAAAATCAGCCCCAGCATTTT.

The rearrangement links TRBV27 to TRBJ1-2, with 9 bases that match TRBD1. CDR3 length: 14 residues. V lost 6 bases, J lost 8 bases, and 10 bases stayed unmatched. Germline V gene lookup returns CDR1 MNHEY and CDR2 SMNVEV (reference sequence). CDR3 in DNA: TGTGCCAGCAGACTGAACAGGGGGCTGGAGGGCTACACCTTC. Protein: CASRLNRGLEGYTF.

V and J are TRBV19 and TRBJ2-1; D might be TRBD2 (5 bases). The CDR3 extends over 13 amino acids. Trimming pared 5 bases from V and 7 bases from J, leaving 12 bases between. CDR1 LNHDA and CDR2 SQIVND come from the germline V gene (reference sequence). CDR3: CASSPQRQNEQFF. The DNA of the CDR3 is TGTGCCAGTAGTCCCCAGCGGCAAAATGAGCAGTTCTTC.

Comments on this clone: Distinct nucleotide sequences in the sample also encode this CDR3. The rearrangement links TRBV4-1 to TRBJ1-3, with no clear D. The CDR3 covers 15 residues. Looked up from germline, CDR1 is MGHRA and CDR2 is YSYEKL. The V gene lost 1 base and the J gene lost 4 bases, with 11 bases spanning the gap. In nucleotides, the CDR3 is TGCGCCAGCAGCCAAGTTTTGGGATCCGGAAACACCATATATTTT. This translates into CASSQVLGSGNTIYF.

The chain links TRBV5-1 to TRBJ2-2, with TRBD2 identical over 10 bases. This CDR3 has 19 amino acids. The germline CDR1 and CDR2 sequences are SGHRS and YFSETQ. V gave up 1 base and J gave up 6 bases; unmatched junction bases: 15. CDR3 protein: CASSLWFVSGGRSPGELFF. CDR3 DNA sequence: TGCGCCAGCAGCTTGTGGTTTGTTAGCGGGGGGCGAAGCCCCGGGGAGCTGTTTTTT. The full variable domain, its missing parts supplied by reference TRBV5-1 and TRBJ2-2, is KAGVTQTPRYLIKTRGQQVTLSCSPISGHRSVSWYQQTPGQGLQFLFEYFSETQRNKGNFPGRFSGRQFSNSRSEMNVSTLELGDSALYLCASSLWFVSGGRSPGELFFGEGSRLTVL.

The sample holds a few counts of this clone. The J gene is TRBJ2-7, the V gene TRBV10-2; D gene uncertain. This CDR3 contains 13 residues. Trimming took 7 bases from V and 1 from J, leaving 11 bases between them. Germline V gene lookup returns CDR1 WSHSY and CDR2 SAAADI. The CDR3 sequence: CASTVRPSYEQYF. In nucleotides, the CDR3 is TGCGCCAGCACCGTCCGACCTTCCTACGAGCAGTACTTC.

This clone was seen once. The chain has TRBV5-6 and TRBJ2-7; perhaps TRBD1 as D (6 bases). This CDR3 is 14 amino acids long. Trimming pared 2 bases from V and 2 bases from J, leaving 11 bases between. Germline loops: CDR1 SGHDT, CDR2 YYEEEE. The DNA of the CDR3 is TGTGCCAGCAGCTTAGTCAGGGGCACCTACGAGCAGTACTTC. Protein: CASSLVRGTYEQYF.

This clone was seen many times. The rearrangement joins TRBV10-3 to TRBJ2-2, with 7 bases matching TRBD2. From germline, CDR1 is ENHRY and CDR2 SYGVKD. The CDR3 totals 14 residues. Losses at the gene ends were 11 bases for V and 3 bases for J; bases not matched to a gene: 9. CDR3 in DNA: TGTGCCTCGCGGGGGACTACCGACACCGGGGAGCTGTTTTTT. It specifies CASRGTTDTGELFF.

The chain combines TRBV21-1 with TRBJ2-2; TRBD1 is the table's D call and was not checked against the DNA. TRBV21-1 has pseudogene status. The CDR3 runs 17 residues. This chain's CDR3 is CASSKVRGQYHTGELFF. The CDR3 DNA follows: TGTGCCAGCAGCAAAGTTAGGGGTCAGTACCACACCGGGGAGCTGTTTTTT.

V and J are TRBV12-5 and TRBJ2-2; 11 bases agree with TRBD2. V shed 0 bases and J 2 bases; nucleotides not matched to a gene: 8. The CDR3 is 19 residues long. Per germline, CDR1 LGHNT and CDR2 FRNRAP. The CDR3 bases are TGTGCTAGTGGTTTGGTAGTAGCGGGAGGGCGAGTCAACACCGGGGAGCTGTTTTTT. It codes for CASGLVVAGGRVNTGELFF.

The table lists this clone with a count of one. The chain links TRBV27 to TRBJ2-2, with D perhaps matching TRBD2 (6 bases). Germline V gene lookup returns CDR1 MNHEY and CDR2 SMNVEV (reference sequence). The CDR3 runs 16 residues. Deletions cut 6 bases from V and 11 bases from J, with 25 bases between. The CDR3 DNA follows: TGTGCCAGCAGCCTCCGGGGGAAGCCCCGACCCTTAGAGCTGTTTTTT. This gives the protein CASSLRGKPRPLELFF.

The chain is built from TRBV18 and TRBJ1-5; 7 bases align to TRBD1. Germline trimming cut 3 bases from V and 7 bases from J; bases unmatched to any gene: 6. The V gene's germline CDR1 is KGHSH and CDR2 LQKENI. The CDR3 extends over 14 amino acids. This CDR3 is CASSPGTEEQPQHF. In DNA form, the CDR3 reads TGTGCCAGCTCACCGGGGACAGAGGAACAGCCCCAGCATTTT.

The chain links TRBV11-2 to TRBJ1-2, with a weak D call TRBD1 (6 bases). Germline loops: CDR1 SGHAT, CDR2 FQNNGV. V lost 4 bases and J lost 8, with 26 bases in between. This CDR3 has 17 amino acids. DNA of the CDR3: TGTGCCAGCAGCTCCCTACAGGGATCGGTATGGTTGGGAGGCTACACCTTC. Its translation is CASSSLQGSVWLGGYTF.

In this sample, this clone turned up once. This chain connects TRBV6-1 to TRBJ1-5; 11 nucleotides agree with TRBD1. Trimming at V came to 3 bases and at J to 11 bases, leaving 9 bases not matched to a gene. This CDR3 spans 15 amino acids. Germline V gene lookup returns CDR1 MNHNS and CDR2 SASEGT. CDR3 bases: TGTGCCAGCAGTGAGGAGGACAGGGGGCCATCAGCCCAGCATTTT. Translation: CASSEEDRGPSAQHF.

This chain uses TRBV11-2 with TRBJ2-7, with TRBD1 as a possible D gene (5 bases). The CDR3 loop spans 13 amino acids. The germline V gene has CDR1 SGHAT and CDR2 FQNNGV. Trimming removed 5 bases at V and 3 bases at J, with 11 bases between. The CDR3, as DNA: TGTGCCAGCAGCAGCGACAGTCACTACGAGCAGTACTTC. Amino acids: CASSSDSHYEQYF.